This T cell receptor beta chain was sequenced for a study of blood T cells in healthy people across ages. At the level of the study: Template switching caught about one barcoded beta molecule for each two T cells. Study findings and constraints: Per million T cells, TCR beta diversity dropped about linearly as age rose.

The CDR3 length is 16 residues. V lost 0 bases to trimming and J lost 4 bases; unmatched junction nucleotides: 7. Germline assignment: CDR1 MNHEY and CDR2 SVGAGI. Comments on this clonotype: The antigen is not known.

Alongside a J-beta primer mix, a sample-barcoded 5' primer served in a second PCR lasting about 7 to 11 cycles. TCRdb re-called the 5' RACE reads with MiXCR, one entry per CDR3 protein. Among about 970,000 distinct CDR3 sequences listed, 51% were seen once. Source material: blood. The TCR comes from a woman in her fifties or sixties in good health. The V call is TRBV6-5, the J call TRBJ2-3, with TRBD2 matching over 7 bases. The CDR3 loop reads CASSYSRRENADTQYF. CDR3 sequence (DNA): TGTGCCAGCAGTTACTCCCGGCGGGAGAATGCAGATACGCAGTATTTT.